The 18 T cell receptor beta chains given below trace back to one sample, sequenced in a study of cytomegalovirus exposure and HLA in healthy donors. Repertoires were generated with immunoSEQ multiplex PCR, while TCRdb's copy carries only in-frame clones and drops some. This table has roughly 75,000 clones, roughly 94% appearing once. Input material: PBMCs. These receptors were obtained from a woman in her late teens or twenties in good health and CMV-seropositive.

The chain carries TRBV5-6 and TRBJ1-4; D is possibly TRBD1 (6 bases). Per the germline V gene, CDR1 is SGHDT and CDR2 is YYEEEE. The CDR3 spans 13 residues. Between the trimmed V and J ends, which lost 4 bases and 7 bases, there was a span of 11 bases. The CDR3 loop is CASSPWTVEKLFF. CDR3 nucleotides: TGTGCCAGCAGCCCCTGGACAGTTGAAAAACTGTTTTTT.

The rearrangement links TRBV5-1 to TRBJ2-3, with 11 nucleotides matching TRBD2. Trimming took 4 bases from V and 3 from J; bases not matched to a gene: 4. The CDR3 is 15 residues long. CDR1 and CDR2 from the germline V gene are SGHRS and YFSETQ. The CDR3 DNA is TGCGCCAGCAGCCTTAGCGGGAGGGCTACAGATACGCAGTATTTT. Its protein is CASSLSGRATDTQYF.

This chain uses TRBV7-8 with TRBJ2-5; TRBD1 matches 10 bases. The CDR3 consists of 15 residues. Germline CDR1 and CDR2: SGHVS and FQNEAQ. Trimming cost V 9 bases and J 5 bases; bases outside gene matches: 12. CDR3 nucleotides: TGTGCCAGTTTACTGACAGGGGGCCTTGTGGAGACCCAGTACTTC. Translation: CASLLTGGLVETQYF. The full variable domain, with the rest looked up from reference TRBV7-8 and TRBJ2-5, is GAGVSQSPRYKVAKRGQDVALRCDPISGHVSLFWYQQALGQGPEFLTYFQNEAQLDKSGLPSDRFFAERPEGSVSTLKIQRTQQEDSAVYLCASLLTGGLVETQYFGPGTRLLVL.

The J gene is TRBJ1-5, the V gene TRBV2; the D is unclear. Trimming removed 4 bases at V and 1 base at J, with 5 bases between. The germline V gene encodes CDR1 SNHLY and CDR2 FYNNEI. This CDR3 has 13 residues. The CDR3 here is CASSAESNQPQHF. The CDR3 nucleotides are TGTGCCAGCAGTGCGGAGAGCAATCAGCCCCAGCATTTT.

The chain employs TRBV28 and TRBJ2-7, with 10 nucleotides matching TRBD1. The CDR3 covers 15 residues. The germline V gene encodes CDR1 MDHEN and CDR2 SYDVKM. With V trimmed by 5 bases and J by 3 bases, 7 bases remained unmatched. CDR3 protein: CASSRTGTGVYEQYF. CDR3 DNA: TGTGCCAGCAGTAGGACCGGGACAGGGGTCTACGAGCAGTACTTC. The full variable domain, with the rest looked up from reference TRBV28 and TRBJ2-7, is DVKVTQSSRYLVKRTGEKVFLECVQDMDHENMFWYRQDPGLGLRLIYFSYDVKMKEKGDIPEGYSVSREKKERFSLILESASTNQTSMYLCASSRTGTGVYEQYFGPGTRLTVT.

This chain links TRBV28 with TRBJ2-2; possible D gene TRBD1, 6 bases. Deletions cut 11 bases from V and 6 bases from J, with 16 bases between. The V gene's germline CDR1 is MDHEN and CDR2 SYDVKM. This CDR3 is built from 13 residues. CDR3 coding DNA: TGTGCCGGGGGCGGGTATATCGCCGGGGAGCTGTTTTTT. It translates to CAGGGYIAGELFF.

The gene calls are TRBV7-3 and TRBJ1-1; 8 bases fit TRBD1. Germline assignment: CDR1 SGHTA and CDR2 FQGTGA. V dropped 5 bases and J dropped 1; count of bases not matched to a gene: 6. CDR3 length: 15 residues. The CDR3 is CASSVTGGGNTEAFF. The CDR3 DNA sequence: TGTGCCAGCAGCGTTACAGGGGGAGGGAACACTGAAGCTTTCTTT.

The chain has TRBV11-3 and TRBJ2-1; 7 nucleotides align to TRBD2. CDR3 length: 15 residues. The ends lost 3 bases at V and 1 base at J; junction bases unmatched: 3. CDR1 and CDR2 (germline): SGHNT, YENEEA. The CDR3 DNA sequence: TGTGCCAGCAGCTTTGGACTAGAGTCCTACAATGAGCAGTTCTTC. Protein: CASSFGLESYNEQFF.

J is TRBJ2-6 and V is TRBV6-1, with 7 bases lining up with TRBD1. After removal of 2 bases from V and 0 bases from J, the junction contained 19 bases not matched to a gene. CDR3 size: 22 residues. CDR1 and CDR2 from the germline V gene are MNHNS and SASEGT. CDR3 loop: CASSETAISWGRTGSGANVLTF. CDR3 bases: TGTGCCAGCAGTGAAACGGCTATTAGTTGGGGCAGGACAGGCTCTGGGGCCAACGTCCTGACTTTC.

This clone was seen a handful of times. V is TRBV7-8 and J is TRBJ2-3; no definite D call. V gave up 3 bases and J gave up 2 bases, with 9 bases separating them. Germline CDR1 is SGHVS and CDR2 is FQNEAQ. The CDR3 totals 14 residues. CDR3 residues: CASSFVSTTDTQYF. The CDR3 DNA reads TGTGCCAGCAGCTTCGTATCTACCACAGATACGCAGTATTTT.

This chain uses TRBV5-1 with TRBJ2-3; D gene ambiguous. Germline-derived CDR1 and CDR2 are SGHRS and YFSETQ. The CDR3 has 14 residues. V lost 0 bases and J 4 bases, leaving 9 bases between the germline ends. As DNA, the CDR3 is TGCGCCAGCAGCTTGGAGTACTCCTCAGATACGCAGTATTTT. Its translation: CASSLEYSSDTQYF.

The gene calls are TRBV5-6 and TRBJ2-3; possible D gene TRBD2, 7 bases. This CDR3 region has 15 residues. The V end was cut by 2 bases, the J end by 4 bases, with 14 bases between. Germline CDR1 and CDR2: SGHDT and YYEEEE. The CDR3 nucleotides are TGTGCCAGCAGCTTTTGGGGGGGCGCCCCAGATACGCAGTATTTT. Protein product: CASSFWGGAPDTQYF.

The V call is TRBV2, the J call TRBJ1-5; 8 nucleotides line up with TRBD1. Germline CDR1 reads SNHLY; CDR2 reads FYNNEI. The CDR3 covers 14 residues. V shed 4 bases, J shed 5 bases, and the junction held 4 bases outside the gene matches. The CDR3 here is CASSVGQGYQPQHF. The CDR3 DNA reads TGTGCCAGCAGTGTCGGACAGGGTTATCAGCCCCAGCATTTT.

As regards this clone: Additional DNA sequences in this sample encode the identical CDR3. This chain links TRBV11-3 with TRBJ2-1; 7 bases align to TRBD2. CDR3 length: 15 amino acids. Germline CDR1 SGHNT, CDR2 YENEEA. Losses at the gene ends were 1 base for V and 4 bases for J; bases not matched to a gene: 4. CDR3 amino acids: CASSLVGGGYNEQFF. DNA for the CDR3: TGTGCCAGCAGCTTAGTTGGGGGAGGGTACAATGAGCAGTTCTTC.

This chain links TRBV19 with TRBJ1-2; maybe TRBD1 (5 bases). The germline V gene encodes CDR1 LNHDA and CDR2 SQIVND (reference sequence). The length of the CDR3 is 16 residues. V dropped 7 bases and J dropped 7 bases, with 25 bases sitting between them. The CDR3 reads CASTAPGGVQGFGYTF. The CDR3 DNA sequence: TGTGCCAGTACCGCCCCCGGAGGGGTTCAGGGATTTGGCTACACCTTC.

V is TRBV6-6 and J is TRBJ2-2, with D possibly TRBD1 on 5 matching bases. Per the germline V gene, CDR1 is MNHNY and CDR2 is SVGAGI (reference sequence). The CDR3 is 14 residues long. Trimming removed 0 bases at V and 7 bases at J, with 9 bases between. The DNA of the CDR3 is TGTGCCAGCAGTTACTCACAGGCGGACGGGGAGCTGTTTTTT. Translation: CASSYSQADGELFF.

The J gene is TRBJ1-1, the V gene TRBV13; possible D gene TRBD1, 6 bases. Trimming removed 1 base from V and 3 bases from J, with 12 bases in between. Per the germline V gene, CDR1 is PRHDT and CDR2 is FYEKMQ (reference sequence). This CDR3 has 15 amino acids. The CDR3 region is CASSLVYRADTEAFF. CDR3 in DNA: TGTGCCAGCAGCTTAGTGTACAGGGCTGACACTGAAGCTTTCTTT.

V usage is TRBV19 and J usage is TRBJ1-5; 9 bases fit TRBD1. Losses at the gene ends were 6 bases for V and 4 bases for J; bases not matched to a gene: 7. Germline V gene data show CDR1 as LNHDA and CDR2 as SQIVND (reference sequence). The CDR3 consists of 15 residues. The CDR3: CASRNSGTGNQPQHF. As DNA, the CDR3 is TGTGCCAGTAGAAACTCCGGGACAGGGAATCAGCCCCAGCATTTT.